This T cell receptor beta chain was captured by sequencing in a study of blood T cell repertoires in COVID-19. About the research overall: Sites across the United States, Italy and Spain contributed samples from acute and convalescent COVID-19. T cells, B-cell-depleted T cells, or PBMCs provided the cDNA or gDNA that served as material.

Germline V CDR1 and CDR2: MNHEY, SVGAGI. The V gene lost 2 bases and the J gene lost 1 base, with 6 bases spanning the gap. This CDR3 has 14 amino acids. How the authors handled the data: Estimation of nucleated cell counts relied on the amplification of reference gene primers. Some clones are missing from TCRdb's copy, which holds only in-frame ones; the method was immunoSEQ multiplex PCR. V, J and clone size are taken as reported in that table, and D and trimming were inferred from the DNA itself. Of roughly 81,000 clones listed, over 80% were seen once; the top ten hold roughly 2.1%. The sequencing sample was made of peripheral blood. The receptor's source is a woman in her 70s with acute or convalescent COVID-19. This chain joins TRBV6-5 and TRBJ1-5; TRBD1 might be the D (5 bases). The DNA for the CDR3 is TGTGCCAGCAGTTACAGGGGCAGCAATCAGCCCCAGCATTTT. It codes for CASSYRGSNQPQHF.